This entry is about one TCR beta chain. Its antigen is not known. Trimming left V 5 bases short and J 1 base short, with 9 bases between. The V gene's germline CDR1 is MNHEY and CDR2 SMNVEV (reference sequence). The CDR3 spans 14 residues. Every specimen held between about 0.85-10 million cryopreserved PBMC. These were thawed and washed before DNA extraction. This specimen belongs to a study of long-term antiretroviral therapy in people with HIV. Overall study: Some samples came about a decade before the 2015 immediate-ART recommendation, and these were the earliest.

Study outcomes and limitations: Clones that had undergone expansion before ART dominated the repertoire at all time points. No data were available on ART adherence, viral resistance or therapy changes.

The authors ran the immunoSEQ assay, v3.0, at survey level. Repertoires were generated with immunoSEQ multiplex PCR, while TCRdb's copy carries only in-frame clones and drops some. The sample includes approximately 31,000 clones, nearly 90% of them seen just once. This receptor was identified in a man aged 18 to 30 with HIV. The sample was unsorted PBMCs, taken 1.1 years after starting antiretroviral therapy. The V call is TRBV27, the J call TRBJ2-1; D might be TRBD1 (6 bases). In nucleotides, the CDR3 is TGTGCCAGCAGTCCAGGGGTTTCCTACAATGAGCAGTTCTTC. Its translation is CASSPGVSYNEQFF.